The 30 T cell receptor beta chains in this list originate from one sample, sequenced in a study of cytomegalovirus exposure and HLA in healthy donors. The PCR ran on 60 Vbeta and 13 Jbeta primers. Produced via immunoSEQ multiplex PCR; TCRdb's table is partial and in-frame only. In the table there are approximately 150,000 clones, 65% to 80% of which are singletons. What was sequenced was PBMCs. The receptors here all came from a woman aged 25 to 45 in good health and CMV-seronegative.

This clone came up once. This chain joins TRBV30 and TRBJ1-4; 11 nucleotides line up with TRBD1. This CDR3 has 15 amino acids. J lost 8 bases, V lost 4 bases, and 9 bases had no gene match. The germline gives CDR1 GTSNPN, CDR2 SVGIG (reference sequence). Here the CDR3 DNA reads TGTGCCTGGACTGACCCTAGGACAGGGGGCGAAAAACTGTTTTTT. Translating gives CAWTDPRTGGEKLFF.

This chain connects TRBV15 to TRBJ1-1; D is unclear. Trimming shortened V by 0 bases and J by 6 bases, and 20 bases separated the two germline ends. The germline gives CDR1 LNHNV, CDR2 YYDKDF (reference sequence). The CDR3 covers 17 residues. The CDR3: CATSRDFRSRVSAEAFF. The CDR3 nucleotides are TGTGCCACCAGCAGAGACTTTCGCTCTCGGGTGTCCGCTGAAGCTTTCTTT.

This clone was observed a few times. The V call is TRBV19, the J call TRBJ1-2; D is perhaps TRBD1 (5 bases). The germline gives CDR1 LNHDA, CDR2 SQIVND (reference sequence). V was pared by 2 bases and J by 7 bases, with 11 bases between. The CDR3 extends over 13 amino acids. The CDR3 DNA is TGTGCCAGTAGTATACAGGGAAAGGGTGGCTACACCTTC. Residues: CASSIQGKGGYTF.

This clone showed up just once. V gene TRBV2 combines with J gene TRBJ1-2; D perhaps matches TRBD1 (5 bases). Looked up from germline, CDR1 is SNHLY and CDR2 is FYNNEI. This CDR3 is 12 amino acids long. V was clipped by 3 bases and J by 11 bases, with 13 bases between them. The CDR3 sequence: CASSDPPGGYTF. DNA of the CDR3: TGTGCCAGCAGTGATCCACCGGGGGGATACACCTTC. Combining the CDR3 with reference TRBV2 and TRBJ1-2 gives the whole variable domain EPEVTQTPSHQVTQMGQEVILRCVPISNHLYFYWYRQILGQKVEFLVSFYNNEISEKSEIFDDQFSVERPDGSNFTLKIRSTKLEDSAMYFCASSDPPGGYTFGSGTRLTVV.

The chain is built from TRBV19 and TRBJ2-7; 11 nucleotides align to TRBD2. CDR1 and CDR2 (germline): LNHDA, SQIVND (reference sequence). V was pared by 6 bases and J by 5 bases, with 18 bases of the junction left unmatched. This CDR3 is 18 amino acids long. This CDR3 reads CASSILGVAGGFSDEQYF. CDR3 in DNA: TGTGCCAGTAGCATCCTCGGGGTAGCGGGGGGGTTCAGCGACGAGCAGTACTTC.

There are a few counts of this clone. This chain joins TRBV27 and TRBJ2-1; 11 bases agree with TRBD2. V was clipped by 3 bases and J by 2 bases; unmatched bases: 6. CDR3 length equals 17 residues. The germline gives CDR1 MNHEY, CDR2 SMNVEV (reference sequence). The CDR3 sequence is CASSFGSGLAAYNEQFF. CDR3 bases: TGTGCCAGCAGTTTCGGATCGGGACTAGCGGCCTACAATGAGCAGTTCTTC.

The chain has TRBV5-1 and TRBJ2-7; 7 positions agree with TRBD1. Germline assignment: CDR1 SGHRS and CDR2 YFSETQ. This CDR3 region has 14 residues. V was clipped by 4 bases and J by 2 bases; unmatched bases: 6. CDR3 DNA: TGCGCCAGCAGCGAAGGGACAGCCCCCTACGAGCAGTACTTC. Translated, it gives CASSEGTAPYEQYF.

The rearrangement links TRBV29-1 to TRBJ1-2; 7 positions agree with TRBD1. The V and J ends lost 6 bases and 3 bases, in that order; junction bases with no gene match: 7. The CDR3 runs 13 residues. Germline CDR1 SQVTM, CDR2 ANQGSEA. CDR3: CSVATGTHYGYTF. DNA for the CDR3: TGCAGCGTCGCGACAGGGACCCACTATGGCTACACCTTC.

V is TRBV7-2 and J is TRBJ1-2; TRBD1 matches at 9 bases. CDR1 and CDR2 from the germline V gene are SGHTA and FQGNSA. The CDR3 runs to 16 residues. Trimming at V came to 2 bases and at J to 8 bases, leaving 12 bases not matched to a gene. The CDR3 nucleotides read TGTGCCAGCAGCTTAAACACGGGACAGGGAATGAGCGGCTACACCTTC. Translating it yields CASSLNTGQGMSGYTF.

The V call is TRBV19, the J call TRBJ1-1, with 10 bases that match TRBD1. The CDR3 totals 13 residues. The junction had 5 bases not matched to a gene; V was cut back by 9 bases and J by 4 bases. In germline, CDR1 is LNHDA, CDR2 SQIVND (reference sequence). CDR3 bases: TGTGCCAGCAGGACAGGGGGGAGCACTGAAGCTTTCTTT. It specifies CASRTGGSTEAFF.

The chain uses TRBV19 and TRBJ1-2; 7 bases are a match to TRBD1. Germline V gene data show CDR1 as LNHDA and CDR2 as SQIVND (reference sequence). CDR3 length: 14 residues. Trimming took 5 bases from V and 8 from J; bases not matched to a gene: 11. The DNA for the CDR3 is TGTGCCAGTAGTGTCCGCGGACAGGTGGGAGGCTACACCTTC. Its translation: CASSVRGQVGGYTF.

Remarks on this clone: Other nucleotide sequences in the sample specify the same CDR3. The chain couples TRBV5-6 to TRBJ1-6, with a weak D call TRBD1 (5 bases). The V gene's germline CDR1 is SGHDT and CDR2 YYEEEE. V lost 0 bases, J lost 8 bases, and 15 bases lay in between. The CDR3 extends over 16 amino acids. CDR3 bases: TGTGCCAGCAGCTTGGGGTTGGGGGGGAACGATTCACCCCTCCACTTT. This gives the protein CASSLGLGGNDSPLHF.

In DNA, the CDR3 is TGTGCCAGCAGCCCGACAGGGGTCGAGCAGTACTTC. Its translation is CASSPTGVEQYF. V and J are TRBV11-2 and TRBJ2-7; 8 bases fit TRBD1. This CDR3 is 12 amino acids long. V shed 5 bases and J 6 bases; nucleotides not matched to a gene: 3. Looked up from germline, CDR1 is SGHAT and CDR2 is FQNNGV.

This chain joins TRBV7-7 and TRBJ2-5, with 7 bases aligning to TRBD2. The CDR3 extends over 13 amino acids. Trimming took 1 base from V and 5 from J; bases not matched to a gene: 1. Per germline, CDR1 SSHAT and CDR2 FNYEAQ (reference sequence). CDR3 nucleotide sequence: TGTGCCAGCAGCTTAGGGGAGGGCGAGACCCAGTACTTC. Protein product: CASSLGEGETQYF.

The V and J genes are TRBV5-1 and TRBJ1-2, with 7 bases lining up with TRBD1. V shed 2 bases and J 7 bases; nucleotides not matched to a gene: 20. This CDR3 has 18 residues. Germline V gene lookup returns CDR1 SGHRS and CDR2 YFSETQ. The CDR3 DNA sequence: TGCGCCAGCAGCTTTTCCGGCCTCCTCTCAAAAACAGGGGTTGGCTACACCTTC. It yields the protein CASSFSGLLSKTGVGYTF.

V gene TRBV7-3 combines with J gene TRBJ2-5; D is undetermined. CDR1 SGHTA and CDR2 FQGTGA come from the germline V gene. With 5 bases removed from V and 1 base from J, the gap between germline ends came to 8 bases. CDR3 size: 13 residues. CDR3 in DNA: TGTGCCAGCAGCCCAGGTGCCCAAGAGACCCAGTACTTC. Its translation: CASSPGAQETQYF.

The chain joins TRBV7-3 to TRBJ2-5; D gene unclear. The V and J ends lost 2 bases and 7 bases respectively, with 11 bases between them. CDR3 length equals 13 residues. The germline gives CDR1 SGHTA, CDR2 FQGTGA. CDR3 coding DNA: TGTGCCAGCAGCTTAGATACGCACGGGACCCAGTACTTC. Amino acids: CASSLDTHGTQYF.

The CDR3 loop is CASSVAREGGDGYTF. Here the CDR3 DNA reads TGTGCCAGCAGCGTAGCTAGGGAGGGTGGGGATGGCTACACCTTC. The V and J genes are TRBV9 and TRBJ1-2; D gene unclear. CDR1 is SGDLS, CDR2 YYNGEE, per germline. Trimming removed 0 bases at V and 6 bases at J, with 15 bases between. CDR3 length equals 15 residues. Using reference TRBV9 and TRBJ1-2 for the parts outside the CDR3, the full variable domain is DSGVTQTPKHLITATGQRVTLRCSPRSGDLSVYWYQQSLDQGLQFLIQYYNGEERAKGNILERFSAQQFPDLHSELNLSSLELGDSALYFCASSVAREGGDGYTFGSGTRLTVV.

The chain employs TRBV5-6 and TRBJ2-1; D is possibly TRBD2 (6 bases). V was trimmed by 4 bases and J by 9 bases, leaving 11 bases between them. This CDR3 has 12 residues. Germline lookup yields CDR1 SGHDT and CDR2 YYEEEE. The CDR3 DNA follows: TGTGCCAGCAGCCTCGGGGGTCGTGAGCAGTTCTTC. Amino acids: CASSLGGREQFF.

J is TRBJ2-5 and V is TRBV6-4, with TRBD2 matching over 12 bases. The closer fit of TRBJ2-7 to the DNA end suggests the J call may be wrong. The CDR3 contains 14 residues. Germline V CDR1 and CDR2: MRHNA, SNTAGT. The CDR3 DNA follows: TGTGCCAGCAGCAGACTAGCGGGGGCCTACGAGCAGTACTTC. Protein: CASSRLAGAYEQYF.

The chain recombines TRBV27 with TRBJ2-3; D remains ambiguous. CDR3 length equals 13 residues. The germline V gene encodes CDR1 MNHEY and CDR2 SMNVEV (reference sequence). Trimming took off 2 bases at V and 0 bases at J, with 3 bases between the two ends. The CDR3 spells CASSLLSTDTQYF. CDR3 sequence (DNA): TGTGCCAGCAGTTTACTGAGCACAGATACGCAGTATTTT.

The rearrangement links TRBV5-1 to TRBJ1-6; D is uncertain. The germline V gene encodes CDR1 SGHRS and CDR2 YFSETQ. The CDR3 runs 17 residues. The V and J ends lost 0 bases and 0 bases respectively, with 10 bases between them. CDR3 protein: CASSLAGGSSYNSPLHF. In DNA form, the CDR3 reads TGCGCCAGCAGCTTGGCCGGAGGCAGCTCCTATAATTCACCCCTCCACTTT.

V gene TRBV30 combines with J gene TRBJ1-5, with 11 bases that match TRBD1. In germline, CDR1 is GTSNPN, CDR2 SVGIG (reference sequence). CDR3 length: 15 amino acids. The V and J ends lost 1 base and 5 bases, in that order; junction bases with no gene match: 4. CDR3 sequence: CAWSAGTGGDQPQHF. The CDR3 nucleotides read TGTGCCTGGAGTGCTGGGACAGGGGGTGATCAGCCCCAGCATTTT.

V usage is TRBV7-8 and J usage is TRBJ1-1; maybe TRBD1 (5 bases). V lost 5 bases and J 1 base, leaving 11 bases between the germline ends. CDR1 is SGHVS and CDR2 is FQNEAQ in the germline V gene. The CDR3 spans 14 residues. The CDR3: CASSPRQWNTEAFF. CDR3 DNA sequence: TGTGCCAGCAGCCCCCGACAGTGGAACACTGAAGCTTTCTTT.

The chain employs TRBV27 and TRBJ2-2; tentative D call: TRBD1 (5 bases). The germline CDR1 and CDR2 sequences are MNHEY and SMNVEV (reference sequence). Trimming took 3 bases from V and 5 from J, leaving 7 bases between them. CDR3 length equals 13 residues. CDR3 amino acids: CASSFRGTGELFF. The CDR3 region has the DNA TGTGCCAGCAGTTTTAGGGGAACCGGGGAGCTGTTTTTT.

The CDR3 loop reads CSVGLAGGETQYF. In nucleotides, the CDR3 is TGCAGCGTCGGACTAGCGGGAGGAGAGACCCAGTACTTC. The gene calls are TRBV29-1 and TRBJ2-5; 14 bases are shared with TRBD2. Unmatched junction bases numbered 1, after V lost 6 bases and J lost 4 bases. CDR1 and CDR2 from the germline V gene are SQVTM and ANQGSEA. The CDR3 spans 13 residues. The variable domain in full, with the rest retrieved from reference TRBV29-1 and TRBJ2-5, is SAVISQKPSRDICQRGTSLTIQCQVDSQVTMMFWYRQQPGQSLTLIATANQGSEATYESGFVIDKFPISRPNLTFSTLTVSNMSPEDSSIYLCSVGLAGGETQYFGPGTRLLVL.

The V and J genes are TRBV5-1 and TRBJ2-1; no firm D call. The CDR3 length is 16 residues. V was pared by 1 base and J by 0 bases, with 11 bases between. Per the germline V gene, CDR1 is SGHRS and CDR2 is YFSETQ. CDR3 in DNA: TGCGCCAGCAGCTTGCTCCAGGTGAGCTCCTACAATGAGCAGTTCTTC. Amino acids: CASSLLQVSSYNEQFF.

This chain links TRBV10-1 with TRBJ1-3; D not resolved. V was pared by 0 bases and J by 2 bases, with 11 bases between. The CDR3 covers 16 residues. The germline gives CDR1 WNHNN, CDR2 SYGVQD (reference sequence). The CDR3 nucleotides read TGCGCCAGCAGTGAGTCGCAGAGGATCGCTGGAAACACCATATATTTT. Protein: CASSESQRIAGNTIYF.

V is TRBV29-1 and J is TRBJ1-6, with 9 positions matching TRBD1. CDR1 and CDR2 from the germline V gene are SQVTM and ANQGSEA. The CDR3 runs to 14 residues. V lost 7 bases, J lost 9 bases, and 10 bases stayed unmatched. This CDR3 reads CSAFPGQGCSPLHF. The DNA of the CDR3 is TGCAGCGCCTTCCCCGGACAGGGGTGTTCACCCCTCCACTTT.

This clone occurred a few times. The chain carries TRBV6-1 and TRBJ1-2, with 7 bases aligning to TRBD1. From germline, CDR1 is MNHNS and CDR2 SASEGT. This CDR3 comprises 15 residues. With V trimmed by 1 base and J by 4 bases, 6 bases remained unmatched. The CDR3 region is CASSEDRGGIYGYTF. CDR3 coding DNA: TGTGCCAGCAGTGAAGACAGGGGCGGGATCTATGGCTACACCTTC.